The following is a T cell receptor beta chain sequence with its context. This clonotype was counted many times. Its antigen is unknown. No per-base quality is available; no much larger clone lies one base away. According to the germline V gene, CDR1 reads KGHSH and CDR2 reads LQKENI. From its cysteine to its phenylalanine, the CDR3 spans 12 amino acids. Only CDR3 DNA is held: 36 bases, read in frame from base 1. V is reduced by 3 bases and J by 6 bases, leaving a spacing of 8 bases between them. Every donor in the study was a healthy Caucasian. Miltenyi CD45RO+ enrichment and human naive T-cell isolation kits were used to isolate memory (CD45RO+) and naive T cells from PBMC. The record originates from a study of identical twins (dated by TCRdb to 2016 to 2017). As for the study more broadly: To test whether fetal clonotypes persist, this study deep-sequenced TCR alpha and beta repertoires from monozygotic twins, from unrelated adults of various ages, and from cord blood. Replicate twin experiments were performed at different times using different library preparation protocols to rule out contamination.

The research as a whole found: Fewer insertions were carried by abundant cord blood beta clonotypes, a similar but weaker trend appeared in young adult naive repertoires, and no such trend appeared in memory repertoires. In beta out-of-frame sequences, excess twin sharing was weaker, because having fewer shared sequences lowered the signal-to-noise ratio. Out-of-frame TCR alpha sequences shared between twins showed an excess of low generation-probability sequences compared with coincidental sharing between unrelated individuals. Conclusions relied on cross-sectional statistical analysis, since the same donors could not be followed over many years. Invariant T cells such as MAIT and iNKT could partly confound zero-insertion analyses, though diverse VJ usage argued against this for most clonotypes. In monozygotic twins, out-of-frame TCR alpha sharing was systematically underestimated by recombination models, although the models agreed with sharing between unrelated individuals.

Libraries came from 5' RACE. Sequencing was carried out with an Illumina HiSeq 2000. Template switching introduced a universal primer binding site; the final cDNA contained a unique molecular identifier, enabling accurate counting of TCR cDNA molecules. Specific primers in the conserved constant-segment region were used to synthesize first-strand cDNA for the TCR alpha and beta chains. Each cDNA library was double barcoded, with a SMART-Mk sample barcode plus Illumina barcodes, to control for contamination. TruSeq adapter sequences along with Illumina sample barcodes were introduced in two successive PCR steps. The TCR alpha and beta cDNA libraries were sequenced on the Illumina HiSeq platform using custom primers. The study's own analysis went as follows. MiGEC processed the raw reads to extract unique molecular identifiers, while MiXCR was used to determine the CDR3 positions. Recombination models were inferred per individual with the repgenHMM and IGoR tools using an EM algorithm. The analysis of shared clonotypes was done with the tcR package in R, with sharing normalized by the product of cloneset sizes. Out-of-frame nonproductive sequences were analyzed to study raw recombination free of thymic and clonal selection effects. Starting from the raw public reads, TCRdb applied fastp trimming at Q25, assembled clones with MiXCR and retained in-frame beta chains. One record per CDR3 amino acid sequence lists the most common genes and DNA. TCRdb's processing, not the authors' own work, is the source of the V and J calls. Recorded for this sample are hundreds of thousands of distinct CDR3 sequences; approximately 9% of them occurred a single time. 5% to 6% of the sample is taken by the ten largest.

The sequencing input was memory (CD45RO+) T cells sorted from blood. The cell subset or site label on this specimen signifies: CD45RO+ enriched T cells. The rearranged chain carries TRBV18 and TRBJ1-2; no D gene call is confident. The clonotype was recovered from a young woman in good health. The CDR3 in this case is CASSPSLDGYTF. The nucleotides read TGTGCCAGCTCACCGTCTCTGGATGGCTACACCTTC.